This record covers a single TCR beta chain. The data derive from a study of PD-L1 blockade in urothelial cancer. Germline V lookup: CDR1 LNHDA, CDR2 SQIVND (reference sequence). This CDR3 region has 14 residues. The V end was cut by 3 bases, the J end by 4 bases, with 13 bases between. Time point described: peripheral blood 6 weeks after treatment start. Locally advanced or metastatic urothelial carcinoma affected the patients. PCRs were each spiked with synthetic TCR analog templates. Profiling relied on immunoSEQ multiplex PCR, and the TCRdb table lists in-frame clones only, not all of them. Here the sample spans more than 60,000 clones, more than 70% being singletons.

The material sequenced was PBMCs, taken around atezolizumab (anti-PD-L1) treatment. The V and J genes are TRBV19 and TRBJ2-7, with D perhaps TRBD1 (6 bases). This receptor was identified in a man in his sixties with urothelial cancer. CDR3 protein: CASSIGSQGYEQYF. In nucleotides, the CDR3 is TGTGCCAGTAGTATTGGATCACAGGGTTACGAGCAGTACTTC.